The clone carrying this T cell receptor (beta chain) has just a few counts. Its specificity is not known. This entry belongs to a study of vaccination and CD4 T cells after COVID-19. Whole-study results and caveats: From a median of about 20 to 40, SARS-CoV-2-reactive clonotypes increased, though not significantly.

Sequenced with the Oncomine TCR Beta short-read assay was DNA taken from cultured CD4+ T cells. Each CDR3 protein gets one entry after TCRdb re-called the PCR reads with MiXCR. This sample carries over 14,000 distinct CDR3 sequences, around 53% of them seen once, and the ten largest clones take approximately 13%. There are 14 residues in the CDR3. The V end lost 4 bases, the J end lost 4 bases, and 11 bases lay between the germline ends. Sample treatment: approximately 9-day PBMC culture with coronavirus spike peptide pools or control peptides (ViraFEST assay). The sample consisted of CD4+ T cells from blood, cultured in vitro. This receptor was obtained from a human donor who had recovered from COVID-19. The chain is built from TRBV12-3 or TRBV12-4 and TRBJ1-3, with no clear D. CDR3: CASSSYMAGNTIYF. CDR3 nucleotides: TGTGCCAGCAGTTCCTATATGGCGGGAAACACCATATATTTT.